A selection of T cell receptor beta chains follows, all from one sample in a study of T-cell memory formation after mild COVID-19. TCRdb re-derived calls from the 5' RACE reads in MiXCR, one entry per CDR3 protein. The repertoire holds roughly 110,000 distinct CDR3 sequences, with 15% to 20% as singletons. The sequenced sample consisted of PBMCs or a T cell subset sorted from them (not recorded which). The receptors come from an adult woman who had mild COVID-19 (a few samples of this study predate the infection). Cell type and time point are not known. Both conserved end residues are part of each CDR3. Fields, in order: clone size, V gene, J gene, D gene, CDR3 protein, CDR3 DNA. D genes are given only for firm matches. Only part of the rows carry a size: once, few, many, or a class if the clone is expanded.

NA	TRBV20-1	TRBJ2-3	NA	CSASGTPTDTQYF	TGCAGTGCTTCCGGGACGCCCACGGATACGCAGTATTTT
NA	TRBV27	TRBJ2-4	NA	CASSLRETAKNIQYF	TGTGCCAGCAGTTTACGGGAGACGGCCAAAAACATTCAGTACTTC
once	TRBV7-3	TRBJ2-2	TRBD2	CASSSGLAANTGELFF	TGTGCCAGCAGCTCCGGACTAGCGGCAAACACCGGGGAGCTGTTTTTT
few	TRBV7-9	TRBJ2-4	NA	CASSLVAGAKNIQYF	TGTGCCAGCAGCTTAGTGGCCGGAGCCAAAAACATTCAGTACTTC
NA	TRBV20-1	TRBJ2-7	TRBD2	CSARDWAGGSYEQYF	TGCAGTGCTAGAGATTGGGCGGGGGGCTCCTACGAGCAGTACTTC
few	TRBV27	TRBJ2-7	NA	CASSPAGLAASYEQYF	TGTGCCAGCAGTCCCGCGGGTTTAGCGGCCTCCTACGAGCAGTACTTC
NA	TRBV6-5	TRBJ2-7	TRBD2	CASRQLAGGFYDQYF	TGTGCCAGCAGACAACTAGCGGGAGGGTTCTACGATCAGTACTTC
NA	TRBV5-1	TRBJ2-2	NA	CASSEGQNTGELFF	TGCGCCAGCAGCGAGGGCCAGAACACCGGGGAGCTGTTTTTT
few	TRBV5-4	TRBJ1-1	TRBD1	CASSLAGQGTEAFF	TGTGCCAGCAGCTTGGCCGGACAGGGCACTGAAGCTTTCTTT
NA	TRBV7-8	TRBJ1-1	NA	CASSPGGDTEAFF	TGTGCCAGCAGCCCGGGGGGGGACACTGAAGCTTTCTTT
NA	TRBV21-1	TRBJ2-7	NA	CASSKGTGTSGSSYEQYF	TGTGCCAGCAGCAAGGGCACTGGGACTAGCGGGAGTTCCTACGAGCAGTACTTC
few	TRBV12-3/TRBV12-4	TRBJ2-3	TRBD2	CASAPREEVHTDTQYF	TGTGCCAGCGCCCCGCGGGAGGAAGTCCACACAGATACGCAGTATTTT
few	TRBV20-1	TRBJ2-7	TRBD1	CSALGQGVSYEQYF	TGCAGTGCTTTGGGACAGGGCGTTTCCTACGAGCAGTACTTC
few	TRBV15	TRBJ2-3	NA	CATSREGTRLTDTQYF	TGTGCCACCAGCAGAGAGGGAACGAGACTCACAGATACGCAGTATTTT
few	TRBV7-2	TRBJ2-1	TRBD2	CASSSLAEIYNEQFF	TGTGCCAGCAGCTCGCTAGCGGAGATATACAATGAGCAGTTCTTC
NA	TRBV15	TRBJ1-2	NA	CATSRDLGSNYGYTF	TGTGCCACCAGCAGAGATCTGGGGTCAAACTATGGCTACACCTTC
NA	TRBV4-3	TRBJ2-1	TRBD2	CASSQDLLAGADEQFF	TGCGCCAGCAGCCAAGATCTACTAGCGGGAGCCGATGAGCAGTTCTTC
many	TRBV5-1	TRBJ2-1	NA	CASSLSGVSEQFF	TGCGCCAGCAGCTTGTCTGGGGTCAGTGAGCAGTTCTTC
few	TRBV4-2	TRBJ2-7	NA	CASSQEGTGVLSTEQYF	TGTGCCAGCAGCCAAGAAGGTACGGGGGTACTCTCAACCGAGCAGTACTTC
NA	TRBV4-2	TRBJ2-3	TRBD2	CASSQTGAGVGSGTDTQYF	TGTGCCAGCAGCCAAACAGGAGCGGGAGTTGGGTCGGGCACAGATACGCAGTATTTT
NA	TRBV29-1	TRBJ2-7	TRBD2	CSVELGGDLYEQYF	TGCAGCGTTGAACTGGGGGGGGACCTCTACGAGCAGTACTTC
few	TRBV19	TRBJ1-5	NA	CASSILRGLAMNQPQHF	TGTGCCAGTAGTATATTAAGGGGCCTCGCTATGAATCAGCCCCAGCATTTT
many	TRBV12-3/TRBV12-4	TRBJ1-2	NA	CASSLPGSIYGYTF	TGTGCCAGCAGTCTTCCGGGTTCTATCTATGGCTACACCTTC
NA	TRBV12-3/TRBV12-4	TRBJ1-1	NA	CASSPGVGAFF	TGTGCCAGCAGTCCAGGGGTTGGTGCTTTCTTT
NA	TRBV4-2	TRBJ2-7	NA	CASSQGLSSAYEQYF	TGTGCCAGCAGCCAAGGCCTGTCGAGCGCTTACGAGCAGTACTTC
NA	TRBV6-5	TRBJ1-1	TRBD1	CASSSEGARAEAFF	TGTGCCAGCAGCTCCGAGGGGGCGAGGGCTGAAGCTTTCTTT
few	TRBV5-1	TRBJ2-7	NA	CASTSEQYF	TGCGCCAGCACTAGCGAGCAGTACTTC
few	TRBV2	TRBJ2-5	NA	CASSGARVPQETQYF	TGTGCCAGCAGTGGGGCCAGGGTCCCCCAAGAGACCCAGTACTTC
few	TRBV20-1	TRBJ2-1	NA	CSARGLTNAEFF	TGCAGTGCTAGAGGGCTTACAAATGCAGAGTTCTTC
few	TRBV30	TRBJ2-7	TRBD1	CAWSPGQPPYEQYF	TGTGCCTGGAGTCCGGGACAGCCACCCTACGAGCAGTACTTC
many	TRBV7-9	TRBJ2-3	NA	CASSSVTGTDTQYF	TGTGCCAGCAGCTCCGTGACAGGCACAGATACGCAGTATTTT
few	TRBV4-1	TRBJ2-7	NA	CASSPRLSGYDYEQYF	TGCGCCAGCAGCCCCCGTCTATCGGGATACGACTACGAGCAGTACTTC
few	TRBV6-6	TRBJ2-1	NA	CASSYSNRGEQFF	TGTGCCAGCAGTTACTCGAATAGAGGTGAGCAGTTCTTC